The rows below give T cell receptor beta chains drawn from one sample of a study of response to subunit inactivated influenza vaccine. TCRdb independently ran MiXCR on the RT-PCR reads; one entry per CDR3 protein. The sample yields over 650,000 distinct CDR3 sequences, roughly 18% seen once. The source material was PBMCs from blood, sampled about 5 days after vaccination. The receptors originated from a man aged 45-65 years who received an inactivated influenza vaccine. CDR3s include the opening cysteine and the closing phenylalanine or tryptophan. The order of the fields is CDR3 DNA, CDR3 protein, clone size, D gene, V gene, J gene. The D gene is left open where the match is weak. For some rows the clone size is stated as once, few or many, or as a class when expanded; others skip it.

CDR3 DNA: TGTGCCTCAGAGGGCGGGGAGCTGTTTTTT
CDR3 protein: CASEGGELFF
clone size: .
D gene: .
V gene: TRBV10-3
J gene: TRBJ2-2

CDR3 DNA: TGTGCCAGCAGCAAAGCTCCCGGGACTAGCGGGAGGAAGGACACCGGGGAGCTGTTTTTT
CDR3 protein: CASSKAPGTSGRKDTGELFF
clone size: .
D gene: TRBD2
V gene: TRBV6-1
J gene: TRBJ2-2

CDR3 DNA: TGCAGTGCTAGAGATCGGACAGCCGGAGATACGCAGTATTTT
CDR3 protein: CSARDRTAGDTQYF
clone size: few
D gene: .
V gene: TRBV20-1
J gene: TRBJ2-3

CDR3 DNA: TGTGCCAGCAGTCCGGGACAGGGGAGAGGTTTGGGAGAGACCCAGTACTTC
CDR3 protein: CASSPGQGRGLGETQYF
clone size: .
D gene: TRBD1
V gene: TRBV28
J gene: TRBJ2-5

CDR3 DNA: TGCAGTGCTAGTCAAACAGATACGCAGTATTTT
CDR3 protein: CSASQTDTQYF
clone size: .
D gene: .
V gene: TRBV20-1
J gene: TRBJ2-3

CDR3 DNA: TGCGCCAGCAGCCAAAGCCGACTAGCGGGGGGATCCACAGATACGCAGTATTTT
CDR3 protein: CASSQSRLAGGSTDTQYF
clone size: .
D gene: TRBD2
V gene: TRBV4-3
J gene: TRBJ2-3

CDR3 DNA: TGTGCCAGCAGCTGGACTAGCGGGAGGTCCGTTGTGCGAGATACGCAGTATTTT
CDR3 protein: CASSWTSGRSVVRDTQYF
clone size: few
D gene: TRBD2
V gene: TRBV11-1
J gene: TRBJ2-3

CDR3 DNA: TGTGCCAGCAGTGCAGGACGGTCGAACACCGGGGAGCTGTTTTTT
CDR3 protein: CASSAGRSNTGELFF
clone size: few
D gene: .
V gene: TRBV2
J gene: TRBJ2-2

CDR3 DNA: TGTGCCACCGGGGCCGGGGAGCTGTTTTTT
CDR3 protein: CATGAGELFF
clone size: few
D gene: .
V gene: TRBV15
J gene: TRBJ2-2

CDR3 DNA: TGCAGCGCTACCGGGACTAGCTTGGGCGAGCAGTACTTC
CDR3 protein: CSATGTSLGEQYF
clone size: many
D gene: TRBD2
V gene: TRBV29-1
J gene: TRBJ2-7

CDR3 DNA: TGTGCCAGCAGTTGGGGAGGAAAAGCCTACGAGCAGTACTTC
CDR3 protein: CASSWGGKAYEQYF
clone size: .
D gene: .
V gene: TRBV12-3/TRBV12-4
J gene: TRBJ2-7

CDR3 DNA: TGTGCCACCAGCAGAGTACGGGGACAGGGAACCGCTGAAGCTTTCTTT
CDR3 protein: CATSRVRGQGTAEAFF
clone size: .
D gene: TRBD1
V gene: TRBV15
J gene: TRBJ1-1

CDR3 DNA: TGCAGCGTTGATAGGTTCAACGAGCAGTACTTC
CDR3 protein: CSVDRFNEQYF
clone size: many
D gene: .
V gene: TRBV29-1
J gene: TRBJ2-7

CDR3 DNA: TGCGCCAGCAGCTTGGTTAAAGGCACAGATACGCAGTATTTT
CDR3 protein: CASSLVKGTDTQYF
clone size: .
D gene: .
V gene: TRBV5-1
J gene: TRBJ2-3

CDR3 DNA: TGTGCCAGCAGCTCTCACTTGACAGCAGGAGAGACCCAGTACTTC
CDR3 protein: CASSSHLTAGETQYF
clone size: few
D gene: .
V gene: TRBV7-9
J gene: TRBJ2-5

CDR3 DNA: TGTGCCAGCAGTTACTTCGGACAGGATGATATGAACACTGAAGCTTTCTTT
CDR3 protein: CASSYFGQDDMNTEAFF
clone size: .
D gene: TRBD1
V gene: TRBV6-2/TRBV6-3
J gene: TRBJ1-1

CDR3 DNA: TGCAGCGTTGGGGGAAGACAGGGCCGCTCCTACAATGAGCAGTTCTTC
CDR3 protein: CSVGGRQGRSYNEQFF
clone size: once
D gene: TRBD1
V gene: TRBV29-1
J gene: TRBJ2-1

CDR3 DNA: TGTGTCAGCAGCTTATGGAGAGAGACCCAGTACTTC
CDR3 protein: CVSSLWRETQYF
clone size: .
D gene: .
V gene: TRBV7-6
J gene: TRBJ2-5

CDR3 DNA: TGTGCCAGCAGTCAACAGCGGCCCCCCACAGATACGCAGTATTTT
CDR3 protein: CASSQQRPPTDTQYF
clone size: few
D gene: .
V gene: TRBV6-1
J gene: TRBJ2-3

CDR3 DNA: TGTGCCAGCAGGTCGGATAGCGGGGGAGGCTACGAGCAGTACTTC
CDR3 protein: CASRSDSGGGYEQYF
clone size: few
D gene: TRBD2
V gene: TRBV7-2
J gene: TRBJ2-7

CDR3 DNA: TGTGCCACACAAACCTGGGGCGGGAGCCCCGGGGAGCTGTTTTTT
CDR3 protein: CATQTWGGSPGELFF
clone size: .
D gene: TRBD2
V gene: TRBV24-1
J gene: TRBJ2-2

CDR3 DNA: TGTGCCAGCAGTTACTCTAGGCACCTCTACGAGCAGTACTTC
CDR3 protein: CASSYSRHLYEQYF
clone size: .
D gene: .
V gene: TRBV6-5
J gene: TRBJ2-7

CDR3 DNA: TGTGCCAGCAGCTTAGCCGCGGGGATATACAATGAGCAGTTCTTC
CDR3 protein: CASSLAAGIYNEQFF
clone size: .
D gene: .
V gene: TRBV7-2
J gene: TRBJ2-1

CDR3 DNA: TGCGCCAGCAGCTTGGAGGGGGCGGCTTTCTTT
CDR3 protein: CASSLEGAAFF
clone size: .
D gene: TRBD1
V gene: TRBV5-1
J gene: TRBJ1-1

CDR3 DNA: TGTGCCAGCAGAACGAGCGGGACTGAGCAGTTCTTC
CDR3 protein: CASRTSGTEQFF
clone size: .
D gene: TRBD2
V gene: TRBV11-2
J gene: TRBJ2-1

CDR3 DNA: TGTGCCAGCACCCGGGGCTCCATGGCCAATGAGCAGTTCTTC
CDR3 protein: CASTRGSMANEQFF
clone size: .
D gene: .
V gene: TRBV7-9
J gene: TRBJ2-1

CDR3 DNA: TGTGCCAGCAAGAAGGGCAATTCAGTCGGCACTGAAGCTTTCTTT
CDR3 protein: CASKKGNSVGTEAFF
clone size: .
D gene: .
V gene: TRBV28
J gene: TRBJ1-1